Sequencing of this T cell receptor (beta chain) was carried out in a study of cytomegalovirus exposure and HLA in healthy donors. About the study: Findings of an earlier analysis included some 110 million unique TCR beta sequences from some 180 million T cells.

The PCR was carried out with 60 Vbeta primers and 13 Jbeta primers. Measured with immunoSEQ multiplex PCR; TCRdb has only the in-frame clones, and not every one. The table records 200,000 to 250,000 clones, roughly 79% of them present only once. Study-wide results and caveats: In vitro assays verified that three CMV-associated chains recognized CMV antigens specifically. A later analysis showed TCR association rates differing by HLA locus, peaking at DRB1 and lowest at HLA-C. A later analysis reportedly identified an Asian-associated ancestry cluster as carrying fewer N-insertions than the approximately 710-donor mean.

The CDR3 sequence is 15 residues long. CDR1 is KGHSY, CDR2 FQNENV, per germline. Trimming cost V 4 bases and J 0 bases, with 12 bases left between them. This clone has just a few counts. Its specificity is not known. This rearrangement joins TRBV16 to TRBJ1-1; D possibly corresponds to TRBD1 (6 bases). The specimen was PBMCs. This TCR derives from a woman aged 40 to 55 in good health and CMV-seronegative. Here the CDR3 DNA reads TGTGCCAGCAGCCTTACGACAGGAATGAACACTGAAGCTTTCTTT. This sequence encodes CASSLTTGMNTEAFF.